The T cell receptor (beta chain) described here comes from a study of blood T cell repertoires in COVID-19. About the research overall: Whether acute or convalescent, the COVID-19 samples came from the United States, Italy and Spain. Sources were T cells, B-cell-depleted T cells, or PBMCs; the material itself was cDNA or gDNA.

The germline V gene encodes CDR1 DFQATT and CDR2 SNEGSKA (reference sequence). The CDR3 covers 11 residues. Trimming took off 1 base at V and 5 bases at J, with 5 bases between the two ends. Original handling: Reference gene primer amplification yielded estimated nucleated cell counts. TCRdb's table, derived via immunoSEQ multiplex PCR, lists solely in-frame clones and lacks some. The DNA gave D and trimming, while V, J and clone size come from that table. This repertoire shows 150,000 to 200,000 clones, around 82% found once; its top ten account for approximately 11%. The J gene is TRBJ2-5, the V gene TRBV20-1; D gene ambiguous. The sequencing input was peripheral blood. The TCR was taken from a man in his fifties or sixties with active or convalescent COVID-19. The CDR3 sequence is CSARGSETQYF. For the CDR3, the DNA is TGCAGTGCTAGAGGTTCGGAGACCCAGTACTTC.